This TCR beta chain appears in the sequencing data of a study of blood T cells in healthy people across ages. Points from the study as a whole: Among T cells, TCR beta diversity per million cells dropped roughly linearly as age rose. More naive CD4+ cells and higher diversity were found in long-lived than in aged donors.

Comment on this clonotype: Its antigen remains unidentified.

Samples had at least 6.5 million PBMCs isolated from them. Combining a sample-barcoded 5' primer with a J-beta primer mix, a second PCR ran for roughly 7 to 11 cycles. Each TCR beta cDNA got a 12-nucleotide random molecular identifier. Using its own MiXCR run on the 5' RACE reads, TCRdb lists one record per CDR3 protein. The sample yields around 1,000,000 distinct CDR3 sequences, 35% to 40% seen once. The V gene end was trimmed by 6 bases and the J gene end by 5 bases; junction bases not matched to a gene: 7. This CDR3 spans 15 amino acids. The V gene's germline CDR1 is SGHRS and CDR2 YFSETQ. Sequencing was done on a sample of blood. This receptor was taken from a man aged 18 to 29 in good health. The chain is built from TRBV5-1 and TRBJ2-5; 13 bases are a match to TRBD2. The CDR3: CASTKTSGGLETQYF. Here the CDR3 DNA reads TGCGCCAGCACCAAGACTAGCGGGGGGCTGGAGACCCAGTACTTC.